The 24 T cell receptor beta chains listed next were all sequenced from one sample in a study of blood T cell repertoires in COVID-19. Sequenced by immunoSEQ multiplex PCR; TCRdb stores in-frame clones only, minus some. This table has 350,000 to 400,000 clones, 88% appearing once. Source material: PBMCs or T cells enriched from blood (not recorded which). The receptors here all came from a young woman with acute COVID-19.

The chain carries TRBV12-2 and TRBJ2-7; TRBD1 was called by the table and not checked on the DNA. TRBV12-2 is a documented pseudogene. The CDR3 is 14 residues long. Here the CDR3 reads CASGRTGNSYEQYF. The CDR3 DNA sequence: TGTGCAAGTGGACGGACAGGAAATTCCTACGAGCAGTACTTC.

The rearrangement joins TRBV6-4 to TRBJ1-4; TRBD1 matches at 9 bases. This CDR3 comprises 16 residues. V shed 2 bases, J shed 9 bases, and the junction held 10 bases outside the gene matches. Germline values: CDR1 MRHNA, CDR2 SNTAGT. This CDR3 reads CASSDQGQGLPKKLFF. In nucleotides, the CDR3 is TGTGCCAGCAGTGACCAAGGACAGGGGTTGCCTAAAAAACTGTTTTTT.

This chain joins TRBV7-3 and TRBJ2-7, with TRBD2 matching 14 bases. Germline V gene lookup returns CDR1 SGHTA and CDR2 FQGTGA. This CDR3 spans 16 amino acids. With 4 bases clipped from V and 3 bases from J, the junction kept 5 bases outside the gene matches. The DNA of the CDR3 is TGTGCCAGCAGCTCGGGGACTAGCGGGGGAGGCTACGAGCAGTACTTC. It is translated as CASSSGTSGGGYEQYF. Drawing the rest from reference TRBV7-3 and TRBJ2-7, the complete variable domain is GAGVSQTPSNKVTEKGKYVELRCDPISGHTALYWYRQSLGQGPEFLIYFQGTGAADDSGLPNDRFFAVRPEGSVSTLKIQRTERGDSAVYLCASSSGTSGGGYEQYFGPGTRLTVT.

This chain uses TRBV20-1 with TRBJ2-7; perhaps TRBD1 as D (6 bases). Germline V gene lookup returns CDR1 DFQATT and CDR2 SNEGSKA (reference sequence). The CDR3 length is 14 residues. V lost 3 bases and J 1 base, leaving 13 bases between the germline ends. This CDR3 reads CSASGVTGSYEQYF. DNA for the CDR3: TGCAGTGCTAGTGGGGTCACAGGGTCCTACGAGCAGTACTTC.

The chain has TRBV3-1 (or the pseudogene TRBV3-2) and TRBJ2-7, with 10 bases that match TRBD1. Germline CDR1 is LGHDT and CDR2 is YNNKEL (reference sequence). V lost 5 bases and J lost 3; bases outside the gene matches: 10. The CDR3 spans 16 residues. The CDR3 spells CASSAHDRGLLYEQYF. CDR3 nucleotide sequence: TGTGCCAGCAGCGCCCACGACAGGGGGCTTCTCTACGAGCAGTACTTC.

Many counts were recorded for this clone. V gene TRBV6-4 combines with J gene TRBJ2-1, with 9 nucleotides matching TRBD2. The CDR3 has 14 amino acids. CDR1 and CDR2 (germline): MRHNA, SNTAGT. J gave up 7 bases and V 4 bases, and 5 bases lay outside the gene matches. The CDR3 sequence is CASSVGGGANEQFF. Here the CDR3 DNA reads TGTGCCAGCAGTGTGGGCGGGGGGGCGAATGAGCAGTTCTTC.

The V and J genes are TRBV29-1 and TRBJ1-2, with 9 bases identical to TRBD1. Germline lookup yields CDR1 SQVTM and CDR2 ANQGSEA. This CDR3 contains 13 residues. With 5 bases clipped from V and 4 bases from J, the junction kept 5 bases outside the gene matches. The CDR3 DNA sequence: TGCAGCGTTCTACAGGGGGCTTCCTATGGCTACACCTTC. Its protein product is CSVLQGASYGYTF.

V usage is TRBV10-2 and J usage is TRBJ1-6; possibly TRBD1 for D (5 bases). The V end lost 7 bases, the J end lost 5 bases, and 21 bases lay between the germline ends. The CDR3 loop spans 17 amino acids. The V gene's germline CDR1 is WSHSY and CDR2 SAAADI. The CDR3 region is CASTAGRGPGDNSPLHF. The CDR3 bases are TGCGCCAGCACGGCGGGGAGGGGCCCGGGGGATAATTCACCCCTCCACTTT.

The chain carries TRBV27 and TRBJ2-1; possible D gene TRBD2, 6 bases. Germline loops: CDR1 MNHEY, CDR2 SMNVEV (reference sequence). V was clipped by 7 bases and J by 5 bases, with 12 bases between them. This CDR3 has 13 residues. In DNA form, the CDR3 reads TGTGCCAGCATGGGAGGCGCCCACAATGAGCAGTTCTTC. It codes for CASMGGAHNEQFF.

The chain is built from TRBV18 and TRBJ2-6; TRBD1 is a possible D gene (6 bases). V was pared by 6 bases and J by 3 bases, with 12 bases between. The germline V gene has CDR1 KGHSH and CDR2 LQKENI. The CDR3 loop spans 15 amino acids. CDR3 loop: CASSPGAVGANVLTF. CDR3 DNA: TGTGCCAGCTCCCCAGGGGCGGTTGGGGCCAACGTCCTGACTTTC.

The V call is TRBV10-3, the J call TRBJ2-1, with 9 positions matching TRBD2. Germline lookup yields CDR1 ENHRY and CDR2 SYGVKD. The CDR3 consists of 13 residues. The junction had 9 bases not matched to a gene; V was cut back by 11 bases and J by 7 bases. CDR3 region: CAVGAGGLNEQFF. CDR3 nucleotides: TGTGCCGTCGGGGCGGGGGGGCTTAATGAGCAGTTCTTC.

The CDR3 nucleotides read TGTGCCAGCAGTTTAGGCCAGGGGATGTGGGAGACCCAGTACTTC. It specifies CASSLGQGMWETQYF. The rearrangement links TRBV27 to TRBJ2-5; D is possibly TRBD1 (6 bases). The CDR3 contains 15 residues. Deletions cut 2 bases from V and 5 bases from J, with 15 bases between. Germline V lookup: CDR1 MNHEY, CDR2 SMNVEV (reference sequence).

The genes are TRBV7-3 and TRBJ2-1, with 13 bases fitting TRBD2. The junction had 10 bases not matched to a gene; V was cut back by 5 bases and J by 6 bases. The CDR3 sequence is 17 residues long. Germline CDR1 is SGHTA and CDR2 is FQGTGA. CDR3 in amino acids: CASSPRTSGGAPNEQFF. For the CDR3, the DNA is TGTGCCAGCAGCCCGAGAACTAGCGGGGGGGCCCCCAATGAGCAGTTCTTC. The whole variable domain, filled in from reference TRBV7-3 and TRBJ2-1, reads GAGVSQTPSNKVTEKGKYVELRCDPISGHTALYWYRQSLGQGPEFLIYFQGTGAADDSGLPNDRFFAVRPEGSVSTLKIQRTERGDSAVYLCASSPRTSGGAPNEQFFGPGTRLTVL.

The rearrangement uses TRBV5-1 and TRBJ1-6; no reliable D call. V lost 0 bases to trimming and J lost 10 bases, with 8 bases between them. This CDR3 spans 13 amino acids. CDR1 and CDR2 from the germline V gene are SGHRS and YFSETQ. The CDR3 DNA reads TGCGCCAGCAGCTTGGAGCTCGGGTCACCCCTCCACTTT. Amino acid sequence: CASSLELGSPLHF.

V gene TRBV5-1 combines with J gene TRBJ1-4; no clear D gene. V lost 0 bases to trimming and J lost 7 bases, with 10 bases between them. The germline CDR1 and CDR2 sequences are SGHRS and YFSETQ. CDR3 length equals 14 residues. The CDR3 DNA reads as TGCGCCAGCAGCTTGGCCCTCACATCTGAAAAACTGTTTTTT. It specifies CASSLALTSEKLFF. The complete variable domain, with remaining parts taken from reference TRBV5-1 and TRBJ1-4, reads KAGVTQTPRYLIKTRGQQVTLSCSPISGHRSVSWYQQTPGQGLQFLFEYFSETQRNKGNFPGRFSGRQFSNSRSEMNVSTLELGDSALYLCASSLALTSEKLFFGSGTQLSVL.

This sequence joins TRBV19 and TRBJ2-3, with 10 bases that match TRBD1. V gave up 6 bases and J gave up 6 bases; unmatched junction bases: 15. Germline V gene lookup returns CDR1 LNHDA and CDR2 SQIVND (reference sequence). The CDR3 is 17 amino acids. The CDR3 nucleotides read TGTGCCAGTAGAACCTCCGACAGGGGGCTGGGGAGCGATACGCAGTATTTT. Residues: CASRTSDRGLGSDTQYF.

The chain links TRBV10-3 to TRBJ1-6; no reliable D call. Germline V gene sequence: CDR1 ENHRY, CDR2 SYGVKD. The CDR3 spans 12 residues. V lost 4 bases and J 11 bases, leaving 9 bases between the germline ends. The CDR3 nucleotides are TGTGCCATCAGTGGCGGTGTTCCACCCCTCCACTTT. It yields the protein CAISGGVPPLHF.

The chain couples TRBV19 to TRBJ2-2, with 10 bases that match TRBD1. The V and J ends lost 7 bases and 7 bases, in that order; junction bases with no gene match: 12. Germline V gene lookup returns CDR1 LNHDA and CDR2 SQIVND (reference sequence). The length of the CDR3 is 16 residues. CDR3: CASTQNGQGVNGELFF. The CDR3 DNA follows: TGTGCCAGTACCCAAAACGGACAGGGGGTAAACGGGGAGCTGTTTTTT.

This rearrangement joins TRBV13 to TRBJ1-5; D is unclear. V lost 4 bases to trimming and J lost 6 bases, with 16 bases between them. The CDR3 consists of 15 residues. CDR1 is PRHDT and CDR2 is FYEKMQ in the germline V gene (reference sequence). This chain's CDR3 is CASSWTGIAGQPQHF. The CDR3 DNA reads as TGTGCCAGCAGCTGGACGGGGATAGCGGGTCAGCCCCAGCATTTT.

In DNA form, the CDR3 reads TGTGCTAGTGCCACCCTCCTTATAGGGGGCTATAGCAATCAGCCCCAGCATTTT. This encodes CASATLLIGGYSNQPQHF. The chain has TRBV12-5 and TRBJ1-5, with 7 positions matching TRBD1. V shed 7 bases and J 0 bases; nucleotides not matched to a gene: 15. Per germline, CDR1 LGHNT and CDR2 FRNRAP. The CDR3 sequence is 18 residues long.

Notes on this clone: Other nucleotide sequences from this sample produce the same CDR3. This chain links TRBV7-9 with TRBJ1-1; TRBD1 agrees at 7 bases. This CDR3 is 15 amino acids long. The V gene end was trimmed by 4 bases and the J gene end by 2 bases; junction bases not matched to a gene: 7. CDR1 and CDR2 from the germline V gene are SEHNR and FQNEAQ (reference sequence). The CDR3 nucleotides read TGTGCCAGCAGCTCCCGGACAGGATTAAACACTGAAGCTTTCTTT. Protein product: CASSSRTGLNTEAFF. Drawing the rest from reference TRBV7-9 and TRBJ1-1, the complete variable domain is DTGVSQNPRHKITKRGQNVTFRCDPISEHNRLYWYRQTLGQGPEFLTYFQNEAQLEKSRLLSDRFSAERPKGSFSTLEIQRTEQGDSAMYLCASSSRTGLNTEAFFGQGTRLTVV.

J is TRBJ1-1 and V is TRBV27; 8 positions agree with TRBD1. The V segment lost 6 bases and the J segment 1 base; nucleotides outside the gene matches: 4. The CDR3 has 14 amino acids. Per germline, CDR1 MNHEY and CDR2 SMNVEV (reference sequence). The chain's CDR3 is CASRRGQANTEAFF. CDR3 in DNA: TGTGCCAGCAGAAGGGGACAGGCGAACACTGAAGCTTTCTTT.

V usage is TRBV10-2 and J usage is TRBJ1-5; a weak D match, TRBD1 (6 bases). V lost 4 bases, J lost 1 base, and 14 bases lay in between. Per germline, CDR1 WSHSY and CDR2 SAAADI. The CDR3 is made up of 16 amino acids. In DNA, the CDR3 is TGCGCCAGCAGTGGCAGCAGGGGATCGAGCAATCAGCCCCAGCATTTT. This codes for CASSGSRGSSNQPQHF.

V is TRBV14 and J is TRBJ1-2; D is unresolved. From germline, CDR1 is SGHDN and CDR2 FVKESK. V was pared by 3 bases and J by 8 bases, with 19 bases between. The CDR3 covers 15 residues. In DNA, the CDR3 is TGTGCCAGCAGCCAGGAGGGAGTCGGTCCCGGAGGCTACACCTTC. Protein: CASSQEGVGPGGYTF.